This T cell receptor (beta chain) derives from a study of blood T cell repertoires in COVID-19. Overall study: COVID-19 samples from acute and convalescent phases originated in the United States, Italy and Spain. PBMCs, B-cell-depleted T cells, or T cells provided the cDNA or gDNA that made up the material.

The authors' processing: Amplifying reference gene primers gave estimates of nucleated cell counts. Assay: immunoSEQ multiplex PCR; the TCRdb copy retains only in-frame clones and omits some. V, J and clone size are those of that table, while D and trimming were read from the DNA. The repertoire consists of 90,000 to 100,000 clones, with approximately 86% occurring once and the leading ten covering less than 2%. The V and J ends lost 4 bases and 7 bases, in that order; junction bases with no gene match: 16. Germline V gives CDR1 LGHNA, CDR2 YNFKEQ. CDR3 length equals 18 residues. The V gene is TRBV4-2, the J gene TRBJ2-1, with 10 bases aligning to TRBD1. The sequence was obtained from a man older than 75 with acute or convalescent COVID-19. What was sequenced was peripheral blood. The chain's CDR3 is CASSRRDRGRRVGNEQFF. CDR3 bases: TGTGCCAGCAGCCGGCGGGACAGGGGTCGAAGGGTGGGAAATGAGCAGTTCTTC.